This passage covers 16 T cell receptor beta chains from one sample sequenced in a study of shared clonotypes between healthy human individuals. The method was immunoSEQ multiplex PCR; TCRdb's version includes in-frame clones alone and lacks a portion of them. The sample yields about 2.4 million clones, around 94% seen once. The specimen was naive CD4+ T cells sorted from blood. Subset specified: CD45RA+ positively selected. These receptors came from a man between 18 and 29 years old in good health.

The rearrangement joins TRBV19 to TRBJ1-2; D may be TRBD1 (5 bases). The CDR3 runs to 14 residues. Germline V gene sequence: CDR1 LNHDA, CDR2 SQIVND (reference sequence). V was cut by 5 bases and J by 2 bases, with 12 bases left in between. Here the CDR3 DNA reads TGTGCCAGTAGTGTGCGGGACCGAAACTATGGCTACACCTTC. Protein product: CASSVRDRNYGYTF.

This clone was seen only once. The chain joins TRBV7-3 to TRBJ2-2; no reliable D call. From germline, CDR1 is SGHTA and CDR2 FQGTGA. The CDR3 is 13 residues long. Trimming took off 5 bases at V and 5 bases at J, with 9 bases between the two ends. The CDR3 protein is CASSGTATGELFF. The CDR3 nucleotides are TGTGCCAGCAGCGGTACAGCGACCGGGGAGCTGTTTTTT.

The chain couples TRBV7-2 to TRBJ1-2; D remains unclear. The CDR3 is 15 amino acids. Germline values: CDR1 SGHTA, CDR2 FQGNSA. Trimming left V 1 base short and J 4 bases short, with 13 bases between. CDR3 in DNA: TGTGCCAGCAGCTTAGGGGCAGGAGACGCCTATGGCTACACCTTC. It codes for CASSLGAGDAYGYTF.

In DNA form, the CDR3 reads TGCGCCAGCAGACTAGCGGGAGGGCTGGAGACCCAGTACTTC. This sequence encodes CASRLAGGLETQYF. The V gene is TRBV5-1, the J gene TRBJ2-5, with TRBD2 identical over 13 bases. V lost 5 bases to trimming and J lost 5 bases; unmatched junction nucleotides: 3. CDR1 SGHRS and CDR2 YFSETQ come from the germline V gene. There are 14 residues in the CDR3. The full variable domain, rest sourced from reference TRBV5-1 and TRBJ2-5, is KAGVTQTPRYLIKTRGQQVTLSCSPISGHRSVSWYQQTPGQGLQFLFEYFSETQRNKGNFPGRFSGRQFSNSRSEMNVSTLELGDSALYLCASRLAGGLETQYFGPGTRLLVL.

This rearrangement joins TRBV7-2 to TRBJ2-1; D is perhaps TRBD2 (6 bases). Germline V gene data show CDR1 as SGHTA and CDR2 as FQGNSA. CDR3 length: 14 amino acids. Trimming removed 2 bases at V and 9 bases at J, with 14 bases between. The CDR3 coding sequence is TGTGCCAGCAGCTTATACCCGGGAGAAGGTGAGCAGTTCTTC. It encodes CASSLYPGEGEQFF.

V usage is TRBV7-2 and J usage is TRBJ2-2; D not certain. Trimming cost V 4 bases and J 10 bases, with 16 bases left between them. Germline V gives CDR1 SGHTA, CDR2 FQGNSA. This CDR3 region has 14 residues. The CDR3, as DNA: TGTGCCAGCAGCTCTATCCTAGATCAGGTGGAGCTGTTTTTT. Protein product: CASSSILDQVELFF.

DNA for the CDR3: TGTGCCAGCAGCTTCAATAGCGGGGGGGCCATCGAGACCCAGTACTTC. It yields the protein CASSFNSGGAIETQYF. This chain links TRBV9 with TRBJ2-5; 11 nucleotides align to TRBD2. Germline V gene data show CDR1 as SGDLS and CDR2 as YYNGEE. Germline trimming cut 4 bases from V and 5 bases from J; bases unmatched to any gene: 10. The CDR3 sequence is 16 residues long.

The chain employs TRBV20-1 and TRBJ2-7; tentative D call: TRBD2 (5 bases). CDR1 is DFQATT, CDR2 SNEGSKA, per germline (reference sequence). This CDR3 region has 11 residues. Trimming pared 6 bases from V and 5 bases from J, leaving 11 bases between. CDR3 sequence reads: CSARDFNEQYF. The CDR3 DNA is TGCAGTGCCCGGGATTTCAACGAGCAGTACTTC.

The rearrangement uses TRBV19 and TRBJ2-1; perhaps TRBD2 as D (6 bases). Germline lookup yields CDR1 LNHDA and CDR2 SQIVND (reference sequence). Trimming stripped 6 bases from V and 7 bases from J, with 13 bases between. There are 13 residues in the CDR3. CDR3 bases: TGTGCCAGTAGAGCACTTCTAGCGAATGAGCAGTTCTTC. Its translation: CASRALLANEQFF.

V usage is TRBV2 and J usage is TRBJ1-2, with D tentatively TRBD1 (5 bases). The CDR3 spans 13 residues. Germline lookup yields CDR1 SNHLY and CDR2 FYNNEI. V lost 8 bases to trimming and J lost 1 base, with 11 bases between them. The CDR3 spells CASWGLRNYGYTF. Written as DNA, the CDR3 is TGTGCCAGCTGGGGCCTTCGTAACTATGGCTACACCTTC.

Concerning this clone itself: Other DNA sequences in the sample encode the same CDR3. The chain uses TRBV30 and TRBJ1-5; 9 bases are a match to TRBD1. The length of the CDR3 is 13 residues. From germline, CDR1 is GTSNPN and CDR2 SVGIG (reference sequence). V lost 1 base and J lost 5; bases outside the gene matches: 0. CDR3 in DNA: TGTGCCTGGAGTGGGACAGGGGATCAGCCCCAGCATTTT. Its protein is CAWSGTGDQPQHF.

This clone has a single count. The chain employs TRBV2 and TRBJ2-1, with 8 bases lining up with TRBD2. The CDR3 contains 13 residues. V trimming: 6 bases; J trimming: 6 bases; junction bases outside the gene matches: 4. Germline CDR1 SNHLY, CDR2 FYNNEI. CDR3 sequence reads: CASRGLAGNEQFF. CDR3 in DNA: TGTGCCAGCAGGGGGCTAGCGGGCAATGAGCAGTTCTTC.

The chain links TRBV10-2 to TRBJ1-2, with D possibly being TRBD1 (5 bases). This CDR3 spans 14 amino acids. CDR1 is WSHSY, CDR2 SAAADI, per germline. Trimming took 3 bases from V and 6 from J, leaving 14 bases between them. DNA for the CDR3: TGCGCCAGCAGTGACCAGGGACTCTTCGATGGCTACACCTTC. It encodes CASSDQGLFDGYTF.

This clone was seen only once. The J gene is TRBJ2-7, the V gene TRBV7-6; D not certain. The germline gives CDR1 SGHVS, CDR2 FNYEAQ. CDR3 size: 13 residues. V lost 0 bases and J 6 bases, leaving 9 bases between the germline ends. The CDR3 coding sequence is TGTGCCAGCAGCTTAGCCGGCCCCTCCGAGCAGTACTTC. As protein: CASSLAGPSEQYF.

The rearrangement joins TRBV6-4 to TRBJ1-2, with D unclear. V lost 0 bases and J lost 7, with 12 bases in between. Per germline, CDR1 MRHNA and CDR2 SNTAGT. The CDR3 is 14 residues long. The CDR3 loop is CASSDSDLPFGYTF. The CDR3 nucleotides are TGTGCCAGCAGTGACTCGGACCTGCCCTTTGGCTACACCTTC.

CDR3 in DNA: TGCGCCAGCAGCTTCGACCGGCCGGGTGTTTCACCCCTCCACTTT. Protein: CASSFDRPGVSPLHF. The chain joins TRBV5-1 to TRBJ1-6, with no clear D. V was pared by 2 bases and J by 9 bases, with 15 bases between. Per germline, CDR1 SGHRS and CDR2 YFSETQ. This CDR3 comprises 15 residues.